Given below is one T cell receptor (beta chain) in context. The data originate from a study of blood T cell repertoires in COVID-19. Study overall: Samples came from the United States, Italy and Spain, spanning acute and convalescent COVID-19. Sources were T cells, B-cell-depleted T cells, or PBMCs; the material itself was cDNA or gDNA.

Germline-derived CDR1 and CDR2 are LGHNA and YNFKEQ. The J segment lost 1 base and the V segment lost 1 base, leaving 3 bases of the junction unmatched. CDR3 length: 16 amino acids. Original processing notes: Estimation of nucleated cell counts was performed using reference gene primer amplification. The table came from immunoSEQ multiplex PCR; TCRdb's copy has only in-frame clones and leaves some out. Clone size and V and J calls were adopted from that table, with D and trimming inferred from the DNA. The table has more than 85,000 clones, 89% seen once. This chain links TRBV4-2 with TRBJ2-3, with 9 positions matching TRBD2. The sequence was collected from a woman aged 70-85 years with acute or convalescent COVID-19. Sequencing was done on a sample of peripheral blood. The CDR3 DNA reads TGTGCCAGCAGCCAAGTCCCTAGCGGGGGCACAGATACGCAGTATTTT. Protein product: CASSQVPSGGTDTQYF.